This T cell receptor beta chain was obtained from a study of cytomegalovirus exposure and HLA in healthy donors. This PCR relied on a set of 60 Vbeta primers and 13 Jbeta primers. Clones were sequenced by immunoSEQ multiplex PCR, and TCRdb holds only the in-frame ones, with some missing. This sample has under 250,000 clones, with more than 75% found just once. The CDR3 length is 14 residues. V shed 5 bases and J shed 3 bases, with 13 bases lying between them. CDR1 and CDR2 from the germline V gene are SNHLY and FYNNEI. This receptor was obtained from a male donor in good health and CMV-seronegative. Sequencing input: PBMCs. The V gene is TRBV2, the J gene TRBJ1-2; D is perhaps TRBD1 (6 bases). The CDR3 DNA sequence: TGTGCCAGCAGTAAACAGGGATTCGACTATGGCTACACCTTC. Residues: CASSKQGFDYGYTF. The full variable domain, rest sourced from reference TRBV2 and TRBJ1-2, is EPEVTQTPSHQVTQMGQEVILRCVPISNHLYFYWYRQILGQKVEFLVSFYNNEISEKSEIFDDQFSVERPDGSNFTLKIRSTKLEDSAMYFCASSKQGFDYGYTFGSGTRLTVV.